This TCR beta chain was sequenced in a study of T cell responses to AZD1222 COVID-19 vaccine. Looking at the study overall: Investigators merged groups given second doses at roughly 4 or roughly 12 weeks.

V was pared by 5 bases and J by 7 bases, with 11 bases between. Germline V gene data show CDR1 as SGHTA and CDR2 as FQGNSA. The CDR3 runs 13 residues. Generated by immunoSEQ multiplex PCR, the TCRdb table keeps only in-frame clones and is missing some. This table holds more than 150,000 clones, around 90% found once. The sequence was collected from an adult in good health. Sequencing used peripheral blood, obtained on day 0 of AZD1222 vaccination. V usage is TRBV7-2 and J usage is TRBJ1-4; no firm D call. The DNA of the CDR3 is TGTGCCAGCAGCACTCGGGCCTTTGAAAAACTGTTTTTT. Protein product: CASSTRAFEKLFF.